A selection of T cell receptor beta chains follows, all from one sample in a study of molecular identifiers for immune sequencing clone quantification. TCRdb fed the PCR reads into MiXCR, producing one record per CDR3 protein. This table has about 510,000 distinct CDR3 sequences, under 30% appearing once. The source material was naive CD8+ T cells from blood, with Jurkat cell RNA spiked in. The source of these receptors is a human donor in good health. Some libraries in this study had Jurkat cell RNA spiked in. Both conserved end residues are part of each CDR3. The D gene is left open where the match is weak. Only some rows state a clone size, as once, few, many or a class for expanded clones.

j_gene: TRBJ1-5
abundance: few
d_gene: TRBD1
v_gene: TRBV6-2/TRBV6-3
CDR3nt: TGTGCCAGCAGTTATCCAACAGGGGTCCAGCCCCAGCATTTT
CDR3aa: CASSYPTGVQPQHF

j_gene: TRBJ1-6
abundance: -
d_gene: -
v_gene: TRBV7-9
CDR3nt: TGTGCCAGCAGCCCTCTCGCGGGCTTCGAACCCCTCCACTTT
CDR3aa: CASSPLAGFEPLHF

j_gene: TRBJ1-4
abundance: many
d_gene: -
v_gene: TRBV7-2
CDR3nt: TGTGCCAGCAGCTTAGTTGGAGGACAGTTTACTGAAAAACTGTTTTTT
CDR3aa: CASSLVGGQFTEKLFF

j_gene: TRBJ2-7
abundance: -
d_gene: -
v_gene: TRBV28
CDR3nt: TGTGCCAGCAGCGACAGCCTCTACGAGCAGTACTTC
CDR3aa: CASSDSLYEQYF

j_gene: TRBJ2-7
abundance: few
d_gene: TRBD2
v_gene: TRBV4-1
CDR3nt: TGCGCCAGCAGCCAAGTCGGCCTAGCGGGAACTGGGTACGAGCAGTACTTC
CDR3aa: CASSQVGLAGTGYEQYF

j_gene: TRBJ1-5
abundance: -
d_gene: TRBD1
v_gene: TRBV12-3/TRBV12-4
CDR3nt: TGTGCCAGCAGTAACGGACAGGCCTATAGCATTCAGCCCCAGCATTTT
CDR3aa: CASSNGQAYSIQPQHF

j_gene: TRBJ1-5
abundance: -
d_gene: -
v_gene: TRBV25-1
CDR3nt: TGTGCCCGCAGTGAAGTGCCGTTCGCGGGGTTAATTTATCAGCCCCAGCATTTT
CDR3aa: CARSEVPFAGLIYQPQHF

j_gene: TRBJ1-3
abundance: -
d_gene: -
v_gene: TRBV9
CDR3nt: TGTGCCAGCAGCGTAGACAGACATATCTCTGGAAACACCATATATTTT
CDR3aa: CASSVDRHISGNTIYF

j_gene: TRBJ1-1
abundance: few
d_gene: -
v_gene: TRBV12-3/TRBV12-4
CDR3nt: TGTGCCAGCAGCTTAGGAGAACAGGGATGGAACACTGAAGCTTTCTTT
CDR3aa: CASSLGEQGWNTEAFF

j_gene: TRBJ2-7
abundance: few
d_gene: TRBD2
v_gene: TRBV19
CDR3nt: TGTGCCAGTAGTACCCGACTAGCGGCCTACGAGCAGTACTTC
CDR3aa: CASSTRLAAYEQYF

j_gene: TRBJ1-2
abundance: few
d_gene: TRBD1
v_gene: TRBV2
CDR3nt: TGTGCCAGCAGCTCAGGACAGGGGGACTATGGCTACACCTTC
CDR3aa: CASSSGQGDYGYTF

j_gene: TRBJ1-5
abundance: -
d_gene: -
v_gene: TRBV27
CDR3nt: TGTGCCGGCAGTTTAAGTTCCAATCAGCCCCAGCATTTT
CDR3aa: CAGSLSSNQPQHF

j_gene: TRBJ2-5
abundance: many
d_gene: -
v_gene: TRBV12-3/TRBV12-4
CDR3nt: TGTGCCAGCAGTTTACACAGTTTGGAGACCCAGTACTTC
CDR3aa: CASSLHSLETQYF

j_gene: TRBJ1-1
abundance: -
d_gene: TRBD1
v_gene: TRBV9
CDR3nt: TGTGCCAGCAGCGTAGCAGGGACAGGGGGCCAGAACACTGAAGCTTTCTTT
CDR3aa: CASSVAGTGGQNTEAFF

j_gene: TRBJ2-2
abundance: few
d_gene: TRBD1
v_gene: TRBV9
CDR3nt: TGTGCCAGCAGCGCTTCCCCCGGGACAGGGGGGACCGGGGAGCTGTTTTTT
CDR3aa: CASSASPGTGGTGELFF

j_gene: TRBJ2-1
abundance: -
d_gene: -
v_gene: TRBV3-1
CDR3nt: TGTGCCAGCAGCCAAGCACGGGACTCCCTCCCTGAGCAGTTCTTC
CDR3aa: CASSQARDSLPEQFF

j_gene: TRBJ2-2
abundance: -
d_gene: TRBD2
v_gene: TRBV6-2/TRBV6-3
CDR3nt: TGTGCCAGCAAATCTACCCAATTAAGGACTAGCGGTACCGGGGAGCTGTTTTTT
CDR3aa: CASKSTQLRTSGTGELFF

j_gene: TRBJ2-3
abundance: few
d_gene: TRBD2
v_gene: TRBV12-3/TRBV12-4
CDR3nt: TGTGCCAGCAGTTCTAGCGGGGGTGTCACAGATACGCAGTATTTT
CDR3aa: CASSSSGGVTDTQYF

j_gene: TRBJ2-1
abundance: many
d_gene: -
v_gene: TRBV7-2
CDR3nt: TGTGCCAGCAGCTTAGTCGGAACGGGGGAGCAGTTCTTC
CDR3aa: CASSLVGTGEQFF

j_gene: TRBJ2-3
abundance: few
d_gene: -
v_gene: TRBV30
CDR3nt: TGTGCCTGGATGATGAGCGCAGATACGCAGTATTTT
CDR3aa: CAWMMSADTQYF

j_gene: TRBJ1-3
abundance: -
d_gene: -
v_gene: TRBV4-3
CDR3nt: TGCGCCAGCAGCCAAGATTATCTAGATAGGGGAAGTGGAAACACCATATATTTT
CDR3aa: CASSQDYLDRGSGNTIYF

j_gene: TRBJ2-3
abundance: -
d_gene: -
v_gene: TRBV27
CDR3nt: TGTGCCAGCAGTTTATCGGGATGGGGGAGTGGCGCAGATACGCAGTATTTT
CDR3aa: CASSLSGWGSGADTQYF

j_gene: TRBJ1-4
abundance: many
d_gene: -
v_gene: TRBV7-9
CDR3nt: TGTGCCAGCAGCTACCACAATGAAAAACTGTTTTTT
CDR3aa: CASSYHNEKLFF

j_gene: TRBJ2-2
abundance: -
d_gene: TRBD1
v_gene: TRBV19
CDR3nt: TGTGCCAGTAGAACCGGGACAGGGAACACCGGGGAGCCGTTTTTT
CDR3aa: CASRTGTGNTGEPFF

j_gene: TRBJ2-7
abundance: few
d_gene: TRBD1
v_gene: TRBV5-6
CDR3nt: TGTGCCAGCAGCTCAACGACCGGGACAGGGATTTTCGAGCAGTACTTC
CDR3aa: CASSSTTGTGIFEQYF

j_gene: TRBJ2-1
abundance: -
d_gene: -
v_gene: TRBV5-1
CDR3nt: TGCGCCAGCAGCTTGTCTCCCCGGGGGAAGAATGAGCAGTTCTTC
CDR3aa: CASSLSPRGKNEQFF

j_gene: TRBJ2-2
abundance: few
d_gene: -
v_gene: TRBV4-1
CDR3nt: TGCGCCAGCAGCCCAAATGGGGGCGGCTACACCGGGGAGCTGTTTTTT
CDR3aa: CASSPNGGGYTGELFF

j_gene: TRBJ2-2
abundance: -
d_gene: -
v_gene: TRBV19
CDR3nt: TGTGCCGGTAGCCAAGGGACAACGCCCGGGGAGCTGTTTTTT
CDR3aa: CAGSQGTTPGELFF

j_gene: TRBJ1-1
abundance: few
d_gene: TRBD1
v_gene: TRBV6-5
CDR3nt: TGTGCCAGCAGACACAAGACAGGGGTTACTGAAGCTTTCTTT
CDR3aa: CASRHKTGVTEAFF

j_gene: TRBJ2-7
abundance: few
d_gene: -
v_gene: TRBV11-2
CDR3nt: TGTGCCAGCAGCTTAGGGGGCGGGCCGCGCAACTACGAGCAGTACTTC
CDR3aa: CASSLGGGPRNYEQYF

j_gene: TRBJ1-2
abundance: -
d_gene: -
v_gene: TRBV20-1
CDR3nt: TGCAGTGCTAGGCCGCAGGGAACCTATGGCTACACCTTC
CDR3aa: CSARPQGTYGYTF

j_gene: TRBJ2-2
abundance: -
d_gene: -
v_gene: TRBV5-1
CDR3nt: TGCGCCAGCAGCTTGGGGCCAGTCGGGTCCGGGGAGCTGTTTTTT
CDR3aa: CASSLGPVGSGELFF

j_gene: TRBJ2-7
abundance: -
d_gene: TRBD1
v_gene: TRBV2
CDR3nt: TGTGCCAGCAGTTCCACAGGGGGGTACCCCTACGAGCAGTACTTC
CDR3aa: CASSSTGGYPYEQYF

j_gene: TRBJ2-5
abundance: many
d_gene: -
v_gene: TRBV28
CDR3nt: TGTGCCAGCAGTTGGATGCCGAAAGAGACCCAGTACTTC
CDR3aa: CASSWMPKETQYF

j_gene: TRBJ1-1
abundance: few
d_gene: -
v_gene: TRBV16
CDR3nt: TGTGCCAGCAGCCAATCTGGGCAGGGAAACACTGAAGCTTTCTTT
CDR3aa: CASSQSGQGNTEAFF

j_gene: TRBJ2-7
abundance: once
d_gene: TRBD2
v_gene: TRBV27
CDR3nt: TGTGCCAGCAGTAAAGCGGGGGCCTTCCTACCCTACGAGCAGTACTTC
CDR3aa: CASSKAGAFLPYEQYF

j_gene: TRBJ2-7
abundance: many
d_gene: -
v_gene: TRBV28
CDR3nt: TGTGCCAGCAGCTTTGTGCCCGGACAGCTCTCCTACGAGCAGTACTTC
CDR3aa: CASSFVPGQLSYEQYF

j_gene: TRBJ1-2
abundance: -
d_gene: -
v_gene: TRBV27
CDR3nt: TGTGCCAGCAGTTTAGTGGGGGCGAACTATGGCTACACCTTC
CDR3aa: CASSLVGANYGYTF

j_gene: TRBJ2-3
abundance: few
d_gene: TRBD1
v_gene: TRBV6-5
CDR3nt: TGTGCCAGCAGCACACAGGGGAGCACAGATACGCAGTATTTT
CDR3aa: CASSTQGSTDTQYF

j_gene: TRBJ2-1
abundance: many
d_gene: -
v_gene: TRBV28
CDR3nt: TGTGCCAGCAGTTTGTTAAGTGAGCAGTTCTTC
CDR3aa: CASSLLSEQFF

j_gene: TRBJ1-1
abundance: -
d_gene: -
v_gene: TRBV19
CDR3nt: TGTGCCAGTAGTCTAATGCCGTCATACACTGAAGCTTTCTTT
CDR3aa: CASSLMPSYTEAFF

j_gene: TRBJ1-3
abundance: many
d_gene: TRBD1
v_gene: TRBV13
CDR3nt: TGTGCCAGCAGCGAGCCGGGGCAGGGGGCTGGAAACACCATATATTTT
CDR3aa: CASSEPGQGAGNTIYF

j_gene: TRBJ1-1
abundance: -
d_gene: -
v_gene: TRBV30
CDR3nt: TGTGCCTGGAGTGTTGGGGACCGGGGGACAACGAACACTGAAGCTTTCTTT
CDR3aa: CAWSVGDRGTTNTEAFF

j_gene: TRBJ1-1
abundance: few
d_gene: -
v_gene: TRBV10-2
CDR3nt: TGCGCCAGCAGTGAGTCGGCAGCCGACATGAACACTGAAGCTTTCTTT
CDR3aa: CASSESAADMNTEAFF

j_gene: TRBJ2-2
abundance: once
d_gene: TRBD2
v_gene: TRBV6-2/TRBV6-3
CDR3nt: TGTGCCACTTGGACTAGGAACACCGGGGAGCTGTTTTTT
CDR3aa: CATWTRNTGELFF

j_gene: TRBJ1-2
abundance: -
d_gene: -
v_gene: TRBV3-1
CDR3nt: TGTGCCAGCAGCCACGATCCACAGTCGAGGGCCGCTAACTATGGCTACACCTTC
CDR3aa: CASSHDPQSRAANYGYTF

j_gene: TRBJ1-5
abundance: few
d_gene: -
v_gene: TRBV19
CDR3nt: TGTGCCAGTAGTATAATAGGGGAGGCCGGCAATCAGCCCCAGCATTTT
CDR3aa: CASSIIGEAGNQPQHF

j_gene: TRBJ1-1
abundance: many
d_gene: -
v_gene: TRBV5-1
CDR3nt: TGCGCCAGCAGCTTTTCGGACAGCCGTGAAGCTTTCTTT
CDR3aa: CASSFSDSREAFF

j_gene: TRBJ2-7
abundance: many
d_gene: -
v_gene: TRBV6-2/TRBV6-3
CDR3nt: TGTGCCAGCAGTGACTCGGGGGTTTACGAGCAGTACTTC
CDR3aa: CASSDSGVYEQYF